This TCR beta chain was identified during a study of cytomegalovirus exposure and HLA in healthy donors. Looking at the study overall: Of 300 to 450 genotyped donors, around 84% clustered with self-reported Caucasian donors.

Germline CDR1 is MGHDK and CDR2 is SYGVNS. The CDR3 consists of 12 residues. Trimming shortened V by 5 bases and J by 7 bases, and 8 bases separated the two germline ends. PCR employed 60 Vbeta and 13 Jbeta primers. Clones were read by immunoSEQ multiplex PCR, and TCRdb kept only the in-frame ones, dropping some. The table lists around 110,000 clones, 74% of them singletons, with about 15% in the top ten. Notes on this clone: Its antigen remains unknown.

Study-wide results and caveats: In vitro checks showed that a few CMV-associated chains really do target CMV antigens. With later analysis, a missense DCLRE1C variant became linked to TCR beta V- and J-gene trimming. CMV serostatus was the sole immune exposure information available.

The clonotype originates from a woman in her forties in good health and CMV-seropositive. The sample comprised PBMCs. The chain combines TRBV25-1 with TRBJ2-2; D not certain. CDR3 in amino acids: CASSPPFGELFF. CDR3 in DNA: TGTGCCAGCAGTCCCCCCTTCGGGGAGCTGTTTTTT.